This entry lists 17 T cell receptor beta chains sequenced from one sample in a study of PD-1 blockade in classical Hodgkin lymphoma. Here immunoSEQ multiplex PCR was the method, and the copy in TCRdb shows in-frame clones only, minus some. The sample contains 70,000 or so clones, approximately 93% of which appear only once. This sample's time point: newly diagnosed, previously untreated cHL patient sample. The specimen was peripheral blood mononuclear cells (PBMCs). The receptors originated from a human donor with classical Hodgkin lymphoma.

This clone has just one count. V is TRBV28 and J is TRBJ2-1; 11 positions agree with TRBD2. CDR3 size: 16 residues. Germline lookup yields CDR1 MDHEN and CDR2 SYDVKM. The ends lost 2 bases at V and 8 bases at J; junction bases unmatched: 8. The CDR3 sequence is CASSLDLAGGSDEQFF. The CDR3 DNA reads TGTGCCAGCAGTTTAGATCTAGCGGGAGGAAGCGATGAGCAGTTCTTC.

The rearrangement joins TRBV28 to TRBJ2-3; TRBD2 matches 7 bases. CDR3 size: 15 residues. The germline V gene encodes CDR1 MDHEN and CDR2 SYDVKM. Unmatched junction bases numbered 7, after V lost 3 bases and J lost 4 bases. This CDR3 reads CASSFRAGRADTQYF. Here the CDR3 DNA reads TGTGCCAGCAGTTTCCGAGCGGGGAGGGCAGATACGCAGTATTTT.

This chain links TRBV18 with TRBJ2-2; TRBD1 or TRBD2 may be the D gene (5 bases each). The CDR3 spans 15 residues. V lost 3 bases, J lost 3 bases, and 11 bases lay in between. Germline V CDR1 and CDR2: KGHSH, LQKENI. The CDR3 sequence is CASSPGVSDTGELFF. In DNA form, the CDR3 reads TGTGCCAGCTCACCGGGGGTATCCGACACCGGGGAGCTGTTTTTT.

This clone was detected once. This rearrangement joins TRBV19 to TRBJ1-3; unclear D gene. V gave up 3 bases and J gave up 2 bases, with 14 bases separating them. The germline CDR1 and CDR2 sequences are LNHDA and SQIVND (reference sequence). This CDR3 is 16 amino acids long. DNA for the CDR3: TGTGCCAGTAGTATTTTCCCGGAGGCTCCTGGAAACACCATATATTTT. Its translation: CASSIFPEAPGNTIYF.

This chain connects TRBV11-3 to TRBJ2-2; maybe TRBD1 (6 bases). Germline assignment: CDR1 SGHNT and CDR2 YENEEA. The CDR3 is made up of 16 amino acids. Trimming stripped 8 bases from V and 6 bases from J, with 22 bases between. The CDR3 DNA follows: TGTGCCAGCCCGGGGCAGGGGTTAGTAGGTGCCGGGGAGCTGTTTTTT. This translates into CASPGQGLVGAGELFF.

This sequence joins TRBV4-1 and TRBJ2-7; the D gene could be TRBD1 or TRBD2 (6 bases each). V dropped 0 bases and J dropped 4 bases, with 13 bases sitting between them. Per the germline V gene, CDR1 is MGHRA and CDR2 is YSYEKL. The CDR3 runs 15 residues. CDR3 DNA: TGCGCCAGCAGCCAAGATGGAGGGACACCGTACGAGCAGTACTTC. This encodes CASSQDGGTPYEQYF.

The gene calls are TRBV6-5 and TRBJ2-7; no definite D call. The germline gives CDR1 MNHEY, CDR2 SVGAGI. The CDR3 extends over 11 amino acids. Trimming pared 2 bases from V and 6 bases from J, leaving 5 bases between. The CDR3 spells CASSYRSEQYF. DNA for the CDR3: TGTGCCAGCAGTTACAGGAGCGAGCAGTACTTC.

The chain combines TRBV9 with TRBJ1-2; maybe TRBD1 (5 bases). This CDR3 has 15 residues. Germline V gene data show CDR1 as SGDLS and CDR2 as YYNGEE. Trimming shortened V by 7 bases and J by 0 bases, and 16 bases separated the two germline ends. The CDR3 nucleotides read TGTGCCAGCGGCCGAACAGGACCCTCTAACTATGGCTACACCTTC. This translates into CASGRTGPSNYGYTF.

CDR3 residues: CASSPMQGSYNEQFF. DNA for the CDR3: TGTGCCAGCTCACCAATGCAGGGCTCCTACAATGAGCAGTTCTTC. This rearrangement joins TRBV18 to TRBJ2-1, with a tentative D call TRBD1 (5 bases). The V end lost 2 bases, the J end lost 0 bases, and 8 bases lay between the germline ends. CDR1 is KGHSH, CDR2 LQKENI, per germline. The length of the CDR3 is 15 residues.

J is TRBJ2-4 and V is TRBV7-2; TRBD2 might be the D (6 bases). The CDR3 has 14 residues. Germline CDR1 is SGHTA and CDR2 is FQGNSA. V was shortened by 5 bases and J by 5 bases, with 13 bases between the two germline ends. CDR3 sequence reads: CASSLSSGQNIQYF. CDR3 coding DNA: TGTGCCAGCAGCCTGAGTAGCGGTCAAAACATTCAGTACTTC.

V and J are TRBV5-1 and TRBJ2-7; tentatively, D is TRBD1 or TRBD2 (5 bases each). Germline-derived CDR1 and CDR2 are SGHRS and YFSETQ. The CDR3 consists of 15 residues. The V and J ends lost 0 bases and 0 bases respectively, with 10 bases between them. The CDR3 is CASSLVAGSSYEQYF. The DNA of the CDR3 is TGCGCCAGCAGCTTGGTAGCAGGGAGCTCCTACGAGCAGTACTTC.

The rearrangement links TRBV28 to TRBJ1-2; 7 bases match TRBD1. CDR1 MDHEN and CDR2 SYDVKM come from the germline V gene. After removal of 6 bases from V and 0 bases from J, the junction contained 7 bases not matched to a gene. The length of the CDR3 is 15 residues. CDR3: CASSLGGTANYGYTF. The CDR3 DNA is TGTGCCAGCAGCCTCGGGGGGACAGCTAACTATGGCTACACCTTC.

This clone was recorded a few times. This chain joins TRBV29-1 and TRBJ2-2, with D possibly matching TRBD1 (5 bases). CDR1 and CDR2 (germline): SQVTM, ANQGSEA. The CDR3 covers 12 residues. The V gene lost 5 bases and the J gene lost 4 bases, with 8 bases spanning the gap. This CDR3 is CSVRTSTGELFF. DNA of the CDR3: TGCAGCGTTAGGACATCCACCGGGGAGCTGTTTTTT.

The chain uses TRBV6-5 and TRBJ1-5; D perhaps matches TRBD1 (5 bases). The CDR3 runs 15 residues. Germline loops: CDR1 MNHEY, CDR2 SVGAGI. V lost 7 bases and J lost 4, with 17 bases in between. The CDR3 sequence: CASTRKWDANQPQHF. The CDR3 DNA follows: TGTGCCAGCACCAGAAAGTGGGACGCAAATCAGCCCCAGCATTTT.

CDR3 sequence: CASRQPDSGATQYF. CDR3 coding DNA: TGTGCCAGCAGGCAACCCGACAGCGGAGCAACCCAGTACTTC. V is TRBV2 and J is TRBJ2-5; tentatively, D is TRBD1 or TRBD2 (5 bases each). Trimming pared 6 bases from V and 8 bases from J, leaving 19 bases between. CDR1 is SNHLY and CDR2 is FYNNEI in the germline V gene. The CDR3 length is 14 residues.

CDR3 loop: CASREGPGANVLTF. The CDR3 nucleotides are TGCGCCAGCAGGGAGGGTCCTGGGGCCAACGTCCTGACTTTC. V gene TRBV5-1 combines with J gene TRBJ2-6; a weak D match, TRBD2 (6 bases). Germline V lookup: CDR1 SGHRS, CDR2 YFSETQ. The V and J ends lost 5 bases and 2 bases respectively, with 8 bases between them. The CDR3 contains 14 residues.

This clone has a single count. The chain uses TRBV28 and TRBJ2-3, with 10 bases that match TRBD2. The germline V gene encodes CDR1 MDHEN and CDR2 SYDVKM. V dropped 8 bases and J dropped 4; count of bases not matched to a gene: 12. The CDR3 covers 16 residues. The CDR3 protein is CASLTYIAGGADTQYF. The CDR3, as DNA: TGTGCCAGCTTAACGTACATAGCGGGAGGAGCAGATACGCAGTATTTT.